This TCR beta chain was found in a study of T cells after posttransplantation cyclophosphamide. On the day of bone marrow donation, the related graft donor provided peripheral blood. This clone was observed at least ten times. Its antigen is not known. Sequenced by immunoSEQ multiplex PCR; TCRdb stores in-frame clones only, minus some. The data show 20,000 to 30,000 clones, with none appearing a single time. Germline V gene lookup returns CDR1 SGHAT and CDR2 FQNNGV. Trimming at V came to 3 bases and at J to 5 bases, leaving 4 bases not matched to a gene. This CDR3 has 15 residues. Regarding the study as a whole: Donor CD8+ memory clones often dominated recipient blood repertoires at later times. Tissue-infiltrating T cells from skin or gut overlapped little with blood T cells.

Sequenced material: PBMCs. The rearrangement links TRBV11-2 to TRBJ2-3; 11 nucleotides match TRBD2. The TCR comes from a woman aged 45-60 years in good health, CMV-negative, and a related stem cell transplant donor. The CDR3 spells CASSFSGGAGDTQYF. As DNA, the CDR3 is TGTGCCAGCAGCTTTAGCGGGGGGGCGGGAGATACGCAGTATTTT.